What follows are 19 T cell receptor beta chains derived from one specimen sequenced in a study of Graves' ophthalmopathy and Graves' hyperthyroidism (dated by TCRdb to about 2018). The instrument was an Illumina HiSeq 2000. TCR beta CDR3 regions were amplified from RNA transcripts for repertoire sequencing. The first round of RT-PCR was done with HTBI primers and the Qiagen OneStep RT-PCR kit, and was followed by a second round of multiplex PCR, then size selection and purification. The raw public data were reprocessed by TCRdb itself: fastp quality trimming at Q25, MiXCR clonotype calling, in-frame beta chains only. CDR3 protein sequences are deduplicated, and each keeps its most common genes and DNA. The sample table contains around 40,000 distinct CDR3 sequences; only one count was recorded for around 50% of them. In total, the top ten clones hold around 20% of the sample. Specimen: peripheral blood. The receptors come from an adult man with Graves' ophthalmopathy.

The CDR3 loop is CASSHTSGLGEQYF. The CDR3 nucleotides are TGTGCCAGCAGCCATACTAGCGGGTTAGGCGAGCAGTACTTC. This chain uses TRBV7-2 with TRBJ2-7, with 9 bases that match TRBD2. The V and J ends lost 5 bases and 6 bases, in that order; junction bases with no gene match: 8. The V gene's germline CDR1 is SGHTA and CDR2 FQGNSA. The length of the CDR3 is 14 residues.

The chain has TRBV15 and TRBJ2-1; 8 positions agree with TRBD2. CDR1 and CDR2 from the germline V gene are LNHNV and YYDKDF (reference sequence). The CDR3 has 18 amino acids. V lost 3 bases to trimming and J lost 1 base; unmatched junction nucleotides: 11. The CDR3 DNA is TGTGCCACCAGCAGCGTAGGGGGTAGCGGGGCATCCTACAATGAGCAGTTCTTC. This sequence encodes CATSSVGGSGASYNEQFF.

This clonotype turned up a few times. The V gene is TRBV19, the J gene TRBJ2-2; D perhaps matches TRBD2 (6 bases). The germline V gene encodes CDR1 LNHDA and CDR2 SQIVND (reference sequence). Deletions cut 3 bases from V and 4 bases from J, with 12 bases between. The CDR3 runs 15 residues. The CDR3 loop reads CASSIGAGFTGELFF. The CDR3 DNA sequence: TGTGCCAGTAGTATCGGCGCGGGATTCACCGGGGAGCTGTTTTTT.

This chain uses TRBV2 with TRBJ2-7; TRBD1 is a possible D gene (6 bases). Germline V gene lookup returns CDR1 SNHLY and CDR2 FYNNEI. The CDR3 totals 12 residues. Trimming pared 5 bases from V and 3 bases from J, leaving 8 bases between. This chain's CDR3 is CASSTDSYEQYF. The CDR3 DNA is TGTGCCAGCAGTACGGACAGCTACGAGCAGTACTTC.

This clonotype is medium-sized. The chain couples TRBV24-1 to TRBJ2-5; weak D call: TRBD2 (5 bases). Trimming shortened V by 9 bases and J by 2 bases, and 12 bases separated the two germline ends. Germline CDR1 KGHDR, CDR2 SFDVKD. The CDR3 sequence is 13 residues long. The CDR3 coding sequence is TGTGCCACCGAGGGAACCCTTCAAGAGACCCAGTACTTC. This codes for CATEGTLQETQYF.

This clonotype occurred many times. The V gene is TRBV6-2 or TRBV6-3, the J gene TRBJ1-3; D is uncertain. The CDR3 sequence is 15 residues long. CDR1 and CDR2 from the germline V gene are MNHEY and SVGEGT. V lost 2 bases to trimming and J lost 2 bases, with 10 bases between them. CDR3 amino acids: CASSYLFGPGNTIYF. CDR3 nucleotide sequence: TGTGCCAGCAGTTACCTCTTCGGTCCTGGAAACACCATATATTTT.

This clonotype occurred many times. The rearrangement links TRBV4-2 to TRBJ2-5; D is ambiguous. The V gene's germline CDR1 is LGHNA and CDR2 YNFKEQ. Deletions cut 0 bases from V and 5 bases from J, with 4 bases between. The CDR3 is 12 amino acids. The DNA for the CDR3 is TGTGCCAGCAGCCAAGATACGGAGACCCAGTACTTC. Its translation: CASSQDTETQYF.

The genes are TRBV3-1 and TRBJ2-3; 10 nucleotides line up with TRBD2. With 4 bases clipped from V and 4 bases from J, the junction kept 5 bases outside the gene matches. The germline gives CDR1 LGHDT, CDR2 YNNKEL (reference sequence). CDR3 length: 15 amino acids. Here the CDR3 reads CASSPAGGLADTQYF. Here the CDR3 DNA reads TGTGCCAGCAGCCCAGCGGGGGGGCTCGCAGATACGCAGTATTTT.

Only a few counts were recorded for this clonotype. This chain joins TRBV7-2 and TRBJ2-7; D possibly corresponds to TRBD1 (5 bases). In germline, CDR1 is SGHTA, CDR2 FQGNSA. Between the trimmed V and J ends, which lost 6 bases and 7 bases, there was a span of 16 bases. This CDR3 comprises 13 residues. This chain's CDR3 is CASRDRQLGEQYF. In DNA, the CDR3 is TGTGCCAGCAGAGACAGACAGTTGGGGGAGCAGTACTTC.

The rearrangement joins TRBV9 to TRBJ1-4, with TRBD1 identical over 8 bases. The CDR3 has 17 residues. J lost 3 bases, V lost 2 bases, and 9 bases had no gene match. The germline gives CDR1 SGDLS, CDR2 YYNGEE. The CDR3 spells CASSVGTGGESNEKLFF. The DNA of the CDR3 is TGTGCCAGCAGCGTGGGTACAGGGGGGGAATCTAATGAAAAACTGTTTTTT.

The CDR3 sequence: CATSRDLRGNYGYTF. DNA of the CDR3: TGTGCCACCAGCAGAGATCTTAGGGGGAACTATGGCTACACCTTC. This chain uses TRBV15 with TRBJ1-2; D might be TRBD1 (6 bases). The CDR3 totals 15 residues. Trimming cost V 0 bases and J 2 bases, with 10 bases left between them. CDR1 is LNHNV and CDR2 is YYDKDF in the germline V gene (reference sequence).

This clonotype has only a few counts. The chain is built from TRBV19 and TRBJ1-2, with D perhaps TRBD1 (6 bases). Trimming shortened V by 7 bases and J by 6 bases, and 24 bases separated the two germline ends. This CDR3 is 16 amino acids long. Germline V gene data show CDR1 as LNHDA and CDR2 as SQIVND (reference sequence). In DNA form, the CDR3 reads TGTGCCAGTAAGGGACTCGGACAGCCCTTGGTGCATGGCTACACCTTC. Protein sequence: CASKGLGQPLVHGYTF. The full variable domain, rest sourced from reference TRBV19 and TRBJ1-2, is DGGITQSPKYLFRKEGQNVTLSCEQNLNHDAMYWYRQDPGQGLRLIYYSQIVNDFQKGDIAEGYSVSREKKESFPLTVTSAQKNPTAFYLCASKGLGQPLVHGYTFGSGTRLTVV.

The rearrangement links TRBV4-1 to TRBJ2-5; D possibly corresponds to TRBD2 (5 bases). CDR1 and CDR2 from the germline V gene are MGHRA and YSYEKL. CDR3 length: 14 residues. Deletions cut 4 bases from V and 5 bases from J, with 14 bases between. The CDR3 protein is CASSPPGSGETQYF. The CDR3 DNA sequence: TGCGCCAGCAGCCCCCCGGGGTCCGGGGAGACCCAGTACTTC.

V usage is TRBV20-1 and J usage is TRBJ1-2; 7 nucleotides agree with TRBD1. Unmatched junction bases numbered 4, after V lost 3 bases and J lost 0 bases. The germline V gene encodes CDR1 DFQATT and CDR2 SNEGSKA (reference sequence). The CDR3 runs 14 residues. The CDR3 protein is CSARGDRSNYGYTF. The CDR3 coding sequence is TGCAGTGCTAGGGGGGACAGATCTAACTATGGCTACACCTTC.

V is TRBV4-1 and J is TRBJ2-1; unclear D gene. Trimming removed 4 bases at V and 5 bases at J, with 9 bases between. Germline loops: CDR1 MGHRA, CDR2 YSYEKL. The CDR3 is 13 amino acids. The CDR3, as DNA: TGCGCCAGCAGCCTGGCTCGGAACAATGAGCAGTTCTTC. Translated: CASSLARNNEQFF.

This clonotype was detected ten times or more. This chain joins TRBV3-1 and TRBJ1-6; no reliable D call. CDR3 length equals 15 residues. V was clipped by 4 bases and J by 7 bases, with 14 bases between them. The germline CDR1 and CDR2 sequences are LGHDT and YNNKEL (reference sequence). The CDR3 region is CASSPLGVTNSPLHF. The CDR3 region has the DNA TGTGCCAGCAGCCCACTAGGAGTCACAAATTCACCCCTCCACTTT.

The CDR3 bases are TGCGCCAGCAGCTTGAGAGACAGGAGGGAAGGGGAGCTGTTTTTT. Translating gives CASSLRDRREGELFF. This chain uses TRBV5-1 with TRBJ2-2; D may match TRBD1 or TRBD2 (6 bases each). This CDR3 has 15 amino acids. V gave up 1 base and J gave up 8 bases, with 15 bases separating them. Germline-derived CDR1 and CDR2 are SGHRS and YFSETQ.

The chain is built from TRBV6-1 and TRBJ2-1, with TRBD2 matching over 10 bases. The V segment lost 7 bases and the J segment 11 bases; nucleotides outside the gene matches: 11. CDR3 size: 14 residues. In germline, CDR1 is MNHNS, CDR2 SASEGT. CDR3 loop: CASTEGSSGSKQFF. The DNA of the CDR3 is TGTGCCAGCACCGAAGGGTCTAGCGGGAGTAAGCAGTTCTTC.

This clonotype was detected a few times. This chain uses TRBV18 with TRBJ2-7; weak D call: TRBD1 (5 bases). V was cut by 2 bases and J by 0 bases, with 11 bases left in between. The CDR3 extends over 15 amino acids. The V gene's germline CDR1 is KGHSH and CDR2 LQKENI. Here the CDR3 DNA reads TGTGCCAGCTCACCAGTACAGGCTAGCTCCTACGAGCAGTACTTC. This translates into CASSPVQASSYEQYF. The full variable domain, rest sourced from reference TRBV18 and TRBJ2-7, is NAGVMQNPRHLVRRRGQEARLRCSPMKGHSHVYWYRQLPEEGLKFMVYLQKENIIDESGMPKERFSAEFPKEGPSILRIQQVVRGDSAAYFCASSPVQASSYEQYFGPGTRLTVT.